One and the same sample provided the 7 T cell receptor beta chains below, sequenced in a study of T cell changes during pregnancy in multiple sclerosis. Clones were sequenced by immunoSEQ multiplex PCR, and TCRdb holds only the in-frame ones, with some missing. Of 20,000 to 25,000 clones in the sample, roughly 86% were seen once. The sequencing here drew on CD8+ T cells from peripheral blood mononuclear cells, taken in the first trimester of pregnancy. These receptors were obtained from a female donor in good health, enrolled as a control in a pregnancy study.

The chain combines TRBV7-3 with TRBJ2-7; D call uncertain. CDR1 and CDR2 (germline): SGHTA, FQGTGA. This CDR3 region has 16 residues. Trimming removed 5 bases at V and 3 bases at J, with 20 bases between. CDR3 DNA: TGTGCCAGCAGCCCTCCCATCAGCGACCTCTTCTACGAGCAGTACTTC. It encodes CASSPPISDLFYEQYF.

V usage is TRBV28 and J usage is TRBJ1-5; 7 nucleotides agree with TRBD1. V was clipped by 4 bases and J by 0 bases; unmatched bases: 6. Germline V CDR1 and CDR2: MDHEN, SYDVKM. The length of the CDR3 is 16 residues. This chain's CDR3 is CASSSPTGYSNQPQHF. The CDR3 DNA is TGTGCCAGCAGTTCCCCGACAGGGTATAGCAATCAGCCCCAGCATTTT.

V and J are TRBV6-1 and TRBJ2-7; 9 nucleotides agree with TRBD2. This CDR3 comprises 14 residues. Trimming took 1 base from V and 3 from J; bases not matched to a gene: 1. Germline V lookup: CDR1 MNHNS, CDR2 SASEGT. The DNA of the CDR3 is TGTGCCAGCAGTGAAGGACTAGCGGACTACGAGCAGTACTTC. It specifies CASSEGLADYEQYF.

V and J are TRBV6-5 and TRBJ2-2, with TRBD1 as a possible D gene (5 bases). Trimming pared 2 bases from V and 6 bases from J, leaving 10 bases between. Germline V gives CDR1 MNHEY, CDR2 SVGAGI. This CDR3 comprises 14 residues. The DNA for the CDR3 is TGTGCCAGCAGTTACGGCAGGGCCGCCGGGGAGCTGTTTTTT. Amino acids: CASSYGRAAGELFF.

In this sample, this clone turned up once. The chain links TRBV11-2 to TRBJ2-7, with 8 positions matching TRBD2. The CDR3 contains 17 residues. V lost 2 bases and J lost 0; bases outside the gene matches: 9. Germline V gives CDR1 SGHAT, CDR2 FQNNGV. The CDR3 protein is CASSLSRGGALSYEQYF. The CDR3 nucleotides are TGTGCCAGCAGCTTATCCCGGGGGGGCGCCCTCTCCTACGAGCAGTACTTC.

Written as DNA, the CDR3 is TGTGCCAGCAGTTTAATCAAGGGGAATGGCTATGGCTACACCTTC. Encoded protein: CASSLIKGNGYGYTF. The V call is TRBV27, the J call TRBJ1-2; a weak D match, TRBD1 (5 bases). The CDR3 consists of 15 residues. Per germline, CDR1 MNHEY and CDR2 SMNVEV (reference sequence). Trimming removed 2 bases at V and 4 bases at J, with 14 bases between.

The chain combines TRBV25-1 with TRBJ2-6; D perhaps matches TRBD2 (6 bases). V was clipped by 1 base and J by 3 bases, with 13 bases between them. Germline lookup yields CDR1 MGHDK and CDR2 SYGVNS. This CDR3 spans 17 amino acids. The CDR3 sequence is CASSESGGIGGANVLTF. CDR3 bases: TGTGCCAGCAGTGAATCCGGGGGTATCGGTGGGGCCAACGTCCTGACTTTC.